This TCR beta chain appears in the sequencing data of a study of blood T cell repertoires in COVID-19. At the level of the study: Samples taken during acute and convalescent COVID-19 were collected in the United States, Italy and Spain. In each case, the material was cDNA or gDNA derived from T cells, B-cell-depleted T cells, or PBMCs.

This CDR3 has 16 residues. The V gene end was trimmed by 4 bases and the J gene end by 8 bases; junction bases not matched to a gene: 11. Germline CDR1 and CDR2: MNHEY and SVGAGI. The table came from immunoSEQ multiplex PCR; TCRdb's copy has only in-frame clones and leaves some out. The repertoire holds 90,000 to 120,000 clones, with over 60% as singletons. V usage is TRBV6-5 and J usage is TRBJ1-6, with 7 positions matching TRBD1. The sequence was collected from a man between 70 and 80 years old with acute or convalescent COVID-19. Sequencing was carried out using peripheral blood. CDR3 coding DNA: TGTGCCAGCAGTTCCACCCCACAGGGGACGCATTCACCCCTCCACTTT. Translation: CASSSTPQGTHSPLHF.